This record concerns one T cell receptor beta chain sequence. The antigen remains unidentified. This table comes from immunoSEQ multiplex PCR, and its TCRdb copy is limited to in-frame clones, with some not included. Of about 81,000 clones listed, approximately 94% are singletons. The entry originates in a study of OX40 agonist ivuxolimab in advanced cancers. Across the whole study: Hepatocellular carcinoma, melanoma, renal cell or head and neck cancer affected the dose-escalation patients. In three patients, partial responses were observed, one with hepatocellular carcinoma and two with cutaneous melanoma.

V lost 4 bases to trimming and J lost 6 bases, with 6 bases between them. The length of the CDR3 is 11 residues. Germline-derived CDR1 and CDR2 are LGHNA and YSLEER. Regarding the study as a whole: Some patients without response likewise showed low normalized clonal expansion.

The TCR sequence derives from an adult with an advanced solid tumor such as melanoma, head and neck, liver or kidney cancer. The input for sequencing was CD4+ or CD8+ T cells sorted from blood, taken in a trial of the OX40 agonist ivuxolimab. The V and J genes are TRBV4-3 and TRBJ1-2; a weak D match, TRBD1 (5 bases). CDR3 bases: TGCGCCAGCAGCCGGGGGGATGGCTACACCTTC. Encoded protein: CASSRGDGYTF.